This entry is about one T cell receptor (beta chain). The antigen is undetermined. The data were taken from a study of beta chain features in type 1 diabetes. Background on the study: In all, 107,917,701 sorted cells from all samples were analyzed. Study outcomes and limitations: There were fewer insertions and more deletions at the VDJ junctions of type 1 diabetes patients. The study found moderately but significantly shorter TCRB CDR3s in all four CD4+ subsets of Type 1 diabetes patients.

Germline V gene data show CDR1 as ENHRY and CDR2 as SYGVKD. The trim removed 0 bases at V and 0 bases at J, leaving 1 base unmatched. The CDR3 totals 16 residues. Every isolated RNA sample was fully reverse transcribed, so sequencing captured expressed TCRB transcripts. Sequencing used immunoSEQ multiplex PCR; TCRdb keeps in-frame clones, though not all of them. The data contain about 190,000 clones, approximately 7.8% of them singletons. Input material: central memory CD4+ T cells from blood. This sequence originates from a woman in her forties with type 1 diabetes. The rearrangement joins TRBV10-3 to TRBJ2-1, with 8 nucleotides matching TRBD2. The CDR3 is CAISESAGGSYNEQFF. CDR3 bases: TGTGCCATCAGTGAGTCTGCGGGGGGCTCCTACAATGAGCAGTTCTTC.